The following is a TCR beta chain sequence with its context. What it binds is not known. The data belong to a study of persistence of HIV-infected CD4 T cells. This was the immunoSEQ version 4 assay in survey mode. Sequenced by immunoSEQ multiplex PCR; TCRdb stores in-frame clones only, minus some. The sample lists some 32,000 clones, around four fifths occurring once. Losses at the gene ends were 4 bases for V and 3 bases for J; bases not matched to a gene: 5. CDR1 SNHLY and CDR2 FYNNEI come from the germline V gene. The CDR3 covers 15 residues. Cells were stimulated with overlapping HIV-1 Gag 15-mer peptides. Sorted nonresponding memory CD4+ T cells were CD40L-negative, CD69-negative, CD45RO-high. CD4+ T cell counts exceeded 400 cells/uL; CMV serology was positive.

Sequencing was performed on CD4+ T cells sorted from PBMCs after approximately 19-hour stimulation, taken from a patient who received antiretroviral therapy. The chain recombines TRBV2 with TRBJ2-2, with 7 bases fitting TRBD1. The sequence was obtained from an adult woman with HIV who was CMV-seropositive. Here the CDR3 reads CASSARDRHTGELFF. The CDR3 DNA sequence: TGTGCCAGCAGTGCCCGGGACAGACACACCGGGGAGCTGTTTTTT.